The 10 T cell receptor beta chains presented below share a single source sample, sequenced in a study of blood T cells in healthy people across ages (dated by TCRdb to the mid-2010s). Library preparation employed 5' RACE. Sequencing was carried out with an Illumina HiSeq 2500. A second PCR of roughly 7 to 12 cycles was performed with a sample-barcoded 5' primer and a J-beta primer mix. Using fastp at Q25 and MiXCR, TCRdb reprocessed the public reads and kept productive beta chains. Every CDR3 protein is listed once, alongside the most common genes and DNA of its rows. This sample comprises hundreds of thousands of distinct CDR3 sequences, approximately 50% of them detected only once. Of the sample, around a third falls within the top ten clones. Sequencing was carried out using blood. The receptors stem from a woman in her sixties or seventies in good health.

This chain joins TRBV20-1 and TRBJ2-1; D tentatively fits TRBD1 or TRBD2 (8 bases each). The CDR3 has 20 amino acids. V was cut by 2 bases and J by 0 bases, with 26 bases left in between. Germline V gives CDR1 DFQATT, CDR2 SNEGSKA (reference sequence). CDR3 coding DNA: TGCAGTGCTAGAAGCAGGACAGGGTCGGGCGGGAGGATCTCCTACAATGAGCAGTTCTTC. Translated, it gives CSARSRTGSGGRISYNEQFF.

V and J are TRBV27 and TRBJ1-2; TRBD1 is a possible D gene (5 bases). CDR1 is MNHEY and CDR2 is SMNVEV in the germline V gene (reference sequence). Between the trimmed V and J ends, which lost 8 bases and 4 bases, there was a span of 20 bases. The CDR3 has 15 amino acids. CDR3 amino acids: CASPTVPRGFYGYTF. CDR3 nucleotides: TGTGCCAGCCCTACCGTCCCGCGGGGCTTCTATGGCTACACCTTC.

The chain links TRBV10-3 to TRBJ2-3; TRBD1 aligns across 9 bases. After removal of 0 bases from V and 2 bases from J, the junction contained 3 bases not matched to a gene. The length of the CDR3 is 16 residues. Germline assignment: CDR1 ENHRY and CDR2 SYGVKD. In nucleotides, the CDR3 is TGTGCCATCAGTGAGTCAAGGACAGGGGACACAGATACGCAGTATTTT. The encoded protein is CAISESRTGDTDTQYF.

This chain connects TRBV5-1 to TRBJ2-7; unclear D gene. CDR1 and CDR2 (germline): SGHRS, YFSETQ. V lost 3 bases to trimming and J lost 7 bases, with 20 bases between them. This CDR3 has 15 amino acids. The CDR3 loop is CASSSAEAPLGEQYF. As DNA, the CDR3 is TGCGCCAGCAGCTCGGCCGAAGCCCCCTTGGGAGAGCAGTACTTC.

In this sample, this clonotype turned up a few times. Germline is not matched at one junction end, which may reflect a read error. The V call is TRBV5-1, the J call TRBJ2-3, with TRBD2 matching over 8 bases. The CDR3 is made up of 15 amino acids. Germline lookup yields CDR1 SGHRS and CDR2 YFSETQ. DNA for the CDR3: TGTGCCAGCAGCTTGGCGTCTAGCGGGACAGATACGCAGTATTTT. Translation gives CASSLASSGTDTQYF.

This clonotype was picked up a small number of times. CDR3 bases: TGTGCCAGCAGCGTAGCCTTGTCAGGGGGTGAGACCCAGTACTTC. Residues: CASSVALSGGETQYF. V usage is TRBV9 and J usage is TRBJ2-5; TRBD1 matches 7 bases. Germline values: CDR1 SGDLS, CDR2 YYNGEE. V trimming: 0 bases; J trimming: 5 bases; junction bases outside the gene matches: 7. The CDR3 length is 15 residues.

This clonotype was detected only a few times. V is TRBV4-2 and J is TRBJ1-4; a possible D gene is TRBD1 (6 bases). The CDR3 consists of 15 residues. V lost 0 bases and J lost 6, with 11 bases in between. Germline CDR1 and CDR2: LGHNA and YNFKEQ. The CDR3 region has the DNA TGTGCCAGCAGCCAAGATCAGGGGAAGGATGAAAAACTGTTTTTT. Translating gives CASSQDQGKDEKLFF.

This clonotype was picked up a small number of times. The genes are TRBV4-2 and TRBJ1-1; D remains unclear. Trimming left V 0 bases short and J 1 base short, with 12 bases between. The CDR3 loop spans 16 amino acids. CDR1 and CDR2 from the germline V gene are LGHNA and YNFKEQ. CDR3 region: CASSQEAGRKNTEAFF. The CDR3 DNA sequence: TGTGCCAGCAGCCAAGAAGCGGGTCGTAAGAACACTGAAGCTTTCTTT.

This clonotype was seen a few times. The chain has TRBV4-3 and TRBJ2-7; unclear D gene. Deletions cut 1 base from V and 2 bases from J, with 12 bases between. The CDR3 is made up of 15 amino acids. Germline CDR1 and CDR2: LGHNA and YSLEER. CDR3: CASSQAAQLPYEQYF. In DNA, the CDR3 is TGCGCCAGCAGCCAAGCGGCGCAGCTCCCCTACGAGCAGTACTTC.

The rearrangement links TRBV7-2 to TRBJ2-1, with 8 nucleotides matching TRBD2. The DNA matches TRBJ2-7 better at its end, which makes the J call doubtful. The CDR3 has 18 amino acids. In germline, CDR1 is SGHTA, CDR2 FQGNSA. DNA of the CDR3: TGTGCCAGCAGCTTAGCTTCGCGGGAGGTCCCATACTACAATGAGCAGTACTTC. Translation: CASSLASREVPYYNEQYF.